This T cell receptor (beta chain) is drawn from a study of shared clonotypes between healthy human individuals. Per germline, CDR1 SGHRS and CDR2 YFSETQ. The ends were cut back, 0 bases at V and 1 base at J, with 7 bases in the middle. This CDR3 is 14 amino acids long. Assay used: immunoSEQ multiplex PCR; TCRdb lists only in-frame clones, some missing. This sample has over a million clones, with over 95% found just once. This chain connects TRBV5-1 to TRBJ2-5; D gene ambiguous. The source of this sequence is a man younger than 45 in good health. Sample: naive CD4+ T cells sorted from blood. Described subset: CD45RA+ positively selected. The CDR3 here is CASSLALAQETQYF. The CDR3 bases are TGCGCCAGCAGCTTGGCTTTAGCCCAAGAGACCCAGTACTTC.